The 30 T cell receptor beta chains listed next were all sequenced from one sample in a study of blood T cell repertoires in COVID-19. The repertoire was sequenced with immunoSEQ multiplex PCR; TCRdb's copy has only in-frame clones and lacks some. The repertoire holds some 74,000 clones, approximately 93% seen once, with approximately 2.4% in the top ten. Source material: peripheral blood. Receptors were obtained from a man in his fifties or sixties with COVID-19, enrolled during active disease.

The chain carries TRBV5-5 and TRBJ2-3; 10 nucleotides agree with TRBD1. The CDR3 loop spans 17 amino acids. Germline-derived CDR1 and CDR2 are SGHKS and YYEKEE (reference sequence). Trimming took 0 bases from V and 1 from J; bases not matched to a gene: 5. CDR3 in DNA: TGTGCCAGCAGCTTGGATGGGACAGGGGTGGGCACAGATACGCAGTATTTT. It codes for CASSLDGTGVGTDTQYF.

V is TRBV4-1 and J is TRBJ2-3; 8 bases match TRBD1. Germline V gives CDR1 MGHRA, CDR2 YSYEKL. The CDR3 has 17 amino acids. The junction had 6 bases not matched to a gene; V was cut back by 1 base and J by 0 bases. The CDR3 loop is CASSQGGQGASTDTQYF. The CDR3 DNA is TGCGCCAGCAGCCAAGGAGGACAGGGAGCTAGCACAGATACGCAGTATTTT.

The V call is TRBV7-2, the J call TRBJ2-1; 9 nucleotides agree with TRBD2. The CDR3 runs 15 residues. Losses at the gene ends were 3 bases for V and 4 bases for J; bases not matched to a gene: 4. CDR1 is SGHTA and CDR2 is FQGNSA in the germline V gene. The CDR3 loop reads CASSFGLAYYNEQFF. CDR3 DNA sequence: TGTGCCAGCAGCTTCGGACTAGCGTATTACAATGAGCAGTTCTTC. Supplemented by reference TRBV7-2 and TRBJ2-1, the full variable domain reads GAGVSQSPSNKVTEKGKDVELRCDPISGHTALYWYRQSLGQGLEFLIYFQGNSAPDKSGLPSDRFSAERTGGSVSTLTIQRTQQEDSAVYLCASSFGLAYYNEQFFGPGTRLTVL.

The genes are TRBV15 and TRBJ1-1; 7 nucleotides line up with TRBD1. The CDR3 spans 13 residues. J was trimmed by 11 bases and V by 0 bases; bases with no gene match: 6. The germline CDR1 and CDR2 sequences are LNHNV and YYDKDF (reference sequence). CDR3 DNA: TGTGCCACCAGCAGAGAAGGGGGCGCGGGTGCTTTCTTT. Residues: CATSREGGAGAFF.

This clone was observed once. The rearrangement joins TRBV19 to TRBJ2-1, with 7 bases aligning to TRBD1. With V trimmed by 3 bases and J by 7 bases, 15 bases remained unmatched. This CDR3 has 17 residues. CDR1 LNHDA and CDR2 SQIVND come from the germline V gene (reference sequence). CDR3 sequence (DNA): TGTGCCAGTAGTATGCCTCCAGTCGCCGGGACAGCTAATGAGCAGTTCTTC. It translates to CASSMPPVAGTANEQFF.

The chain recombines TRBV25-1 with TRBJ1-2, with D perhaps TRBD1 (5 bases). Germline V gene lookup returns CDR1 MGHDK and CDR2 SYGVNS. With 0 bases removed from V and 4 bases from J, the gap between germline ends came to 6 bases. The CDR3 is made up of 13 amino acids. CDR3 in DNA: TGTGCCAGCAGTGAATACACAGGCTATGGCTACACCTTC. Protein product: CASSEYTGYGYTF.

The chain has TRBV10-3 and TRBJ1-3; D may be TRBD1 (5 bases). The CDR3 runs to 14 residues. V lost 11 bases and J 0 bases, leaving 14 bases between the germline ends. Germline lookup yields CDR1 ENHRY and CDR2 SYGVKD. The CDR3 coding sequence is TGTGCCGCCAAACAGGAGAGCTCTGGAAACACCATATATTTT. This encodes CAAKQESSGNTIYF.

The gene calls are TRBV7-3 and TRBJ2-1, with 8 bases matching TRBD2. Per germline, CDR1 SGHTA and CDR2 FQGTGA. Germline trimming cut 1 base from V and 9 bases from J; bases unmatched to any gene: 8. CDR3 length: 15 residues. The CDR3 DNA reads TGTGCCAGCAGCTTAATAGCTAGCGGGTTAATTGAGCAGTTCTTC. This sequence encodes CASSLIASGLIEQFF.

This rearrangement joins TRBV10-3 to TRBJ2-2; perhaps TRBD1 as D (5 bases). V lost 2 bases and J lost 5, with 9 bases in between. The CDR3 is 14 residues long. Germline values: CDR1 ENHRY, CDR2 SYGVKD. The CDR3 nucleotides are TGTGCCATCAGTGAGGGGGCTTGGACCGGGGAGCTGTTTTTT. As protein: CAISEGAWTGELFF.

The chain joins TRBV5-1 to TRBJ2-3, with a tentative D call TRBD1 (6 bases). There are 13 residues in the CDR3. The V end lost 8 bases, the J end lost 0 bases, and 10 bases lay between the germline ends. CDR1 and CDR2 from the germline V gene are SGHRS and YFSETQ. In DNA, the CDR3 is TGCGCCAGTGGGACATTGAGCACAGATACGCAGTATTTT. Translation: CASGTLSTDTQYF.

The V gene is TRBV19, the J gene TRBJ2-2, with a possible D match to TRBD1 (6 bases). Germline V gene lookup returns CDR1 LNHDA and CDR2 SQIVND (reference sequence). V was cut by 5 bases and J by 3 bases, with 16 bases left in between. The CDR3 has 16 residues. This CDR3 reads CASSPGRTADTGELFF. The CDR3 coding sequence is TGTGCCAGTAGTCCCGGACGGACAGCTGACACCGGGGAGCTGTTTTTT.

The chain employs TRBV7-6 and TRBJ2-2; TRBD2 matches at 9 bases. The CDR3 length is 15 residues. Germline CDR1 SGHVS, CDR2 FNYEAQ. Trimming removed 2 bases from V and 7 bases from J; junction bases left unmatched: 5. The CDR3 sequence: CASSLTVSGSGELFF. CDR3 DNA sequence: TGTGCCAGCAGCTTAACCGTTAGCGGGAGCGGGGAGCTGTTTTTT.

A single count supports this clone. This chain uses TRBV19 with TRBJ1-2; D is unresolved. Germline assignment: CDR1 LNHDA and CDR2 SQIVND (reference sequence). The CDR3 is made up of 12 amino acids. The ends were cut back, 6 bases at V and 4 bases at J, with 9 bases in the middle. The CDR3 DNA reads TGTGCCAGTAGCCGCGAACTCTATGGCTACACCTTC. As protein: CASSRELYGYTF.

The chain joins TRBV30 to TRBJ1-5; 10 nucleotides agree with TRBD1. Germline values: CDR1 GTSNPN, CDR2 SVGIG (reference sequence). V shed 3 bases and J 9 bases; nucleotides not matched to a gene: 8. This CDR3 spans 14 amino acids. CDR3 nucleotide sequence: TGTGCCTGGAGGGACAGGGGGGGAGGCCTGCCCCAGCATTTT. Encoded protein: CAWRDRGGGLPQHF.

The chain couples TRBV4-3 to TRBJ2-2, with TRBD2 matching 11 bases. Germline V gene sequence: CDR1 LGHNA, CDR2 YSLEER. With 1 base clipped from V and 3 bases from J, the junction kept 7 bases outside the gene matches. This CDR3 has 18 amino acids. For the CDR3, the DNA is TGCGCCAGCAGCCAAGTTTTTAGCGGGGGGGGCCACACCGGGGAGCTGTTTTTT. Protein: CASSQVFSGGGHTGELFF.

The chain joins TRBV5-1 to TRBJ1-5, with 9 bases fitting TRBD1. Germline values: CDR1 SGHRS, CDR2 YFSETQ. Trimming removed 1 base from V and 3 bases from J; junction bases left unmatched: 2. The CDR3 consists of 15 residues. The CDR3 DNA follows: TGCGCCAGCAGCTTGTGGACAGGGGCCAATCAGCCCCAGCATTTT. Its protein is CASSLWTGANQPQHF.

The rearrangement uses TRBV28 and TRBJ1-1, with D tentatively TRBD1 (5 bases). Germline V lookup: CDR1 MDHEN, CDR2 SYDVKM. Deletions cut 7 bases from V and 5 bases from J, with 14 bases between. There are 13 residues in the CDR3. The DNA of the CDR3 is TGTGCCAGCATCCCCGGGGGTGGGACTGAAGCTTTCTTT. It encodes CASIPGGGTEAFF.

This chain joins TRBV3-1 (or the pseudogene TRBV3-2) and TRBJ2-7; the match to TRBD2 covers 8 bases. Unmatched junction bases numbered 3, after V lost 1 base and J lost 1 base. The CDR3 runs to 15 residues. Looked up from germline, CDR1 is LGHDT and CDR2 is YNNKEL (reference sequence). The CDR3 loop reads CASSQATSGSYEQYF. In DNA form, the CDR3 reads TGTGCCAGCAGCCAAGCAACTAGCGGATCCTACGAGCAGTACTTC.

This sequence joins TRBV11-2 and TRBJ1-1, with TRBD1 identical over 8 bases. With V trimmed by 5 bases and J by 6 bases, 14 bases remained unmatched. From germline, CDR1 is SGHAT and CDR2 FQNNGV. The CDR3 is 16 amino acids. CDR3 sequence: CASSLYPFGQGSEAFF. The CDR3 bases are TGTGCCAGCAGCCTCTACCCATTCGGACAGGGTTCTGAAGCTTTCTTT.

The genes are TRBV30 and TRBJ1-5; 9 bases match TRBD1. The V segment lost 5 bases and the J segment 6 bases; nucleotides outside the gene matches: 8. The CDR3 runs 14 residues. Germline loops: CDR1 GTSNPN, CDR2 SVGIG (reference sequence). The CDR3 reads CAWQSQGAIQPQHF. For the CDR3, the DNA is TGTGCCTGGCAATCACAGGGGGCCATTCAGCCCCAGCATTTT.

The chain couples TRBV9 to TRBJ2-2, with TRBD2 as a possible D gene (5 bases). The germline V gene has CDR1 SGDLS and CDR2 YYNGEE. The V and J ends lost 4 bases and 7 bases respectively, with 14 bases between them. CDR3 length: 14 residues. The CDR3 DNA reads TGTGCCAGCAGCTCGGGGTGGTATGGCGGGGAGCTGTTTTTT. This codes for CASSSGWYGGELFF.

The sample holds one count of this clone. V is TRBV11-2 and J is TRBJ2-3; 8 bases map to TRBD2. Losses at the gene ends were 0 bases for V and 7 bases for J; bases not matched to a gene: 9. This CDR3 comprises 16 residues. Germline CDR1 is SGHAT and CDR2 is FQNNGV. The CDR3 region is CASSLEGGSGMNTQYF. In DNA, the CDR3 is TGTGCCAGCAGCTTAGAAGGGGGTAGCGGGATGAATACGCAGTATTTT.

The V and J genes are TRBV15 and TRBJ2-2; maybe TRBD1 (6 bases). Germline values: CDR1 LNHNV, CDR2 YYDKDF (reference sequence). CDR3 size: 14 residues. The ends were cut back, 4 bases at V and 7 bases at J, with 13 bases in the middle. This CDR3 reads CATSIPQGSGELFF. DNA for the CDR3: TGTGCCACCAGCATACCACAGGGAAGCGGGGAGCTGTTTTTT.

The V call is TRBV20-1, the J call TRBJ1-1; D is unclear. The CDR3 spans 11 residues. The germline CDR1 and CDR2 sequences are DFQATT and SNEGSKA (reference sequence). V dropped 5 bases and J dropped 0 bases, with 4 bases sitting between them. As DNA, the CDR3 is TGCAGTGCTCCAATGAACACTGAAGCTTTCTTT. Amino acids: CSAPMNTEAFF.

The V and J genes are TRBV4-1 and TRBJ2-3; perhaps TRBD2 as D (6 bases). Germline V gene data show CDR1 as MGHRA and CDR2 as YSYEKL. The CDR3 extends over 17 amino acids. V was cut by 4 bases and J by 1 base, with 18 bases left in between. The CDR3 protein is CASSPTPGLGRTDTQYF. For the CDR3, the DNA is TGCGCCAGCAGCCCAACGCCGGGACTCGGGCGCACAGATACGCAGTATTTT.

V is TRBV30 and J is TRBJ2-3; 11 bases agree with TRBD2. The V and J ends lost 7 bases and 3 bases, in that order; junction bases with no gene match: 6. The CDR3 length is 14 residues. Germline CDR1 is GTSNPN and CDR2 is SVGIG (reference sequence). The DNA of the CDR3 is TGTGCCTTATTAGCGGGAGGGCGAACAGATACGCAGTATTTT. The encoded protein is CALLAGGRTDTQYF.

CDR3 residues: CASSSDRRGEKLFF. The CDR3 nucleotides read TGTGCCAGCAGTTCGGACAGAAGAGGTGAAAAACTGTTTTTT. The J gene is TRBJ1-4, the V gene TRBV6-5; a possible D gene is TRBD1 (6 bases). The CDR3 sequence is 14 residues long. The V gene's germline CDR1 is MNHEY and CDR2 SVGAGI. V lost 4 bases and J 7 bases, leaving 13 bases between the germline ends.

The chain combines TRBV3-1 (or the pseudogene TRBV3-2) with TRBJ2-5; the match to TRBD2 covers 9 bases. Losses at the gene ends were 8 bases for V and 8 bases for J; bases not matched to a gene: 15. This CDR3 comprises 15 residues. Germline CDR1 is LGHDT and CDR2 is YNNKEL (reference sequence). The CDR3 spells CASGTSQGLAGTQYF. In nucleotides, the CDR3 is TGTGCCAGCGGTACTTCGCAAGGGCTAGCGGGAACCCAGTACTTC.

This clone was recorded only once. The V call is TRBV5-1, the J call TRBJ1-4, with TRBD1 matching over 8 bases. The V segment lost 0 bases and the J segment 8 bases; nucleotides outside the gene matches: 9. Per germline, CDR1 SGHRS and CDR2 YFSETQ. This CDR3 is built from 16 residues. CDR3 loop: CASSLVGQGAGEKLFF. CDR3 bases: TGCGCCAGCAGCTTGGTCGGGCAGGGGGCAGGAGAAAAACTGTTTTTT.

The rearrangement uses TRBV28 and TRBJ2-1; no clear D gene. V gave up 4 bases and J gave up 1 base, with 11 bases separating them. Germline CDR1 MDHEN, CDR2 SYDVKM. The CDR3 consists of 15 residues. The chain's CDR3 is CASSSPSYSYNEQFF. CDR3 in DNA: TGTGCCAGCAGTTCCCCAAGCTATTCCTACAATGAGCAGTTCTTC.